Shown below are 2 T cell receptor beta chains from a single sample sequenced in a study of blood T cell repertoires in COVID-19. Repertoires were generated with immunoSEQ multiplex PCR, while TCRdb's copy carries only in-frame clones and drops some. The sample lists over 55,000 clones, about 75% occurring once. Sequencing input: peripheral blood. These receptors all stem from a human donor in a cohort sampled during active COVID-19.

The chain uses TRBV7-9 and TRBJ2-7, with TRBD2 matching over 8 bases. Germline-derived CDR1 and CDR2 are SEHNR and FQNEAQ (reference sequence). V lost 5 bases to trimming and J lost 4 bases; unmatched junction nucleotides: 4. The CDR3 spans 13 residues. CDR3 loop: CASSPRGGYEQYF. As DNA, the CDR3 is TGTGCCAGCAGCCCCCGGGGGGGGTACGAGCAGTACTTC.

This rearrangement joins TRBV5-6 to TRBJ1-2, with D maybe TRBD1 (6 bases). Germline V gives CDR1 SGHDT, CDR2 YYEEEE. This CDR3 has 15 amino acids. Trimming stripped 4 bases from V and 0 bases from J, with 13 bases between. For the CDR3, the DNA is TGTGCCAGCAGCCTGCGACAGGTTTCTAACTATGGCTACACCTTC. Its translation is CASSLRQVSNYGYTF.